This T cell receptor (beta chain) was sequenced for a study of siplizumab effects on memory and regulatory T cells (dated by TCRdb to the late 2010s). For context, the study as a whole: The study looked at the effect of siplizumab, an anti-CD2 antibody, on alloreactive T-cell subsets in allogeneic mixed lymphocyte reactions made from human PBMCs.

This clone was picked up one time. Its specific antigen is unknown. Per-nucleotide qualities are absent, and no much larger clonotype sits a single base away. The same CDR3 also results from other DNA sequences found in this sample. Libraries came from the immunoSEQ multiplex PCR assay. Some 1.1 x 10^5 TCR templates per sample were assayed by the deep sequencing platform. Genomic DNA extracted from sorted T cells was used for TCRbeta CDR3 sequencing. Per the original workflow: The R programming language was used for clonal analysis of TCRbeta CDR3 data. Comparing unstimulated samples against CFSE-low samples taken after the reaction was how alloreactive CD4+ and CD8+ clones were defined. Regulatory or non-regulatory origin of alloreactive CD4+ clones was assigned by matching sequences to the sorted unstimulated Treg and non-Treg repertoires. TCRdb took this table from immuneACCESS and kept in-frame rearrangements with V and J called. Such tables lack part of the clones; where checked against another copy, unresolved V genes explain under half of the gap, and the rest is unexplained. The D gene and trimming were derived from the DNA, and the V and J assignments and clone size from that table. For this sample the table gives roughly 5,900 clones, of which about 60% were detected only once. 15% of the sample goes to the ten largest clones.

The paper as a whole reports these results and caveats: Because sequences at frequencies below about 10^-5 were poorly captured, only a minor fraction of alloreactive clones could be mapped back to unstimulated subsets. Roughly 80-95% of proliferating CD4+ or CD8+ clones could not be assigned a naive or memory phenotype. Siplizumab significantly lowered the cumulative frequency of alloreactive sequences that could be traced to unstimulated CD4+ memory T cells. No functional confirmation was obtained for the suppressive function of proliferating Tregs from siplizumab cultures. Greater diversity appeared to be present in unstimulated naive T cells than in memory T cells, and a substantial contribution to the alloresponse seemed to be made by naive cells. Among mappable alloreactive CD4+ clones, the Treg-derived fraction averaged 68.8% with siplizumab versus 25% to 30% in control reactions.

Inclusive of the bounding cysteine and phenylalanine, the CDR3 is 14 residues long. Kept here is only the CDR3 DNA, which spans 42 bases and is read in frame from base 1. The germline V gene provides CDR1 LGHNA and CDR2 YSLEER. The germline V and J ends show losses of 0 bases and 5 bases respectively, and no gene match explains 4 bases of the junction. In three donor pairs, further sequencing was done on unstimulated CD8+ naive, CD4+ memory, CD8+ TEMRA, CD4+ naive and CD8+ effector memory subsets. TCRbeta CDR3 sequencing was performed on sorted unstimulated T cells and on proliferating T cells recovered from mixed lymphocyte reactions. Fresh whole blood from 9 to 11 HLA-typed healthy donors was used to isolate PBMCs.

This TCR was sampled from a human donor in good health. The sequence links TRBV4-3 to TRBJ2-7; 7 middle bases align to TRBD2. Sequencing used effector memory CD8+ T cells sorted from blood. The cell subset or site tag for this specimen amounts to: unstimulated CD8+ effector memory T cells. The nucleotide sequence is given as TGCGCCAGCAGCCAAGATCTGGGGGGGAACGAGCAGTACTTC. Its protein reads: CASSQDLGGNEQYF.